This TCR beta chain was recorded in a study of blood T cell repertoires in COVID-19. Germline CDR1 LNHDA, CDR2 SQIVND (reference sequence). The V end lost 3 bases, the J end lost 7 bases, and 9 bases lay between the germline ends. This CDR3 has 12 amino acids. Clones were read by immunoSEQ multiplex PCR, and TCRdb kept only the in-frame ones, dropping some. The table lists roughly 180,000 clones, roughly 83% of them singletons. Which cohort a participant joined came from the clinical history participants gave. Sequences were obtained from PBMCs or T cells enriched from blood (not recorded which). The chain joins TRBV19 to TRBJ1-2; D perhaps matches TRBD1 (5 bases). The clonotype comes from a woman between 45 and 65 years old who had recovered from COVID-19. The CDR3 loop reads CASSILGAGYTF. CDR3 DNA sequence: TGTGCCAGTAGTATTCTTGGGGCTGGCTACACCTTC.